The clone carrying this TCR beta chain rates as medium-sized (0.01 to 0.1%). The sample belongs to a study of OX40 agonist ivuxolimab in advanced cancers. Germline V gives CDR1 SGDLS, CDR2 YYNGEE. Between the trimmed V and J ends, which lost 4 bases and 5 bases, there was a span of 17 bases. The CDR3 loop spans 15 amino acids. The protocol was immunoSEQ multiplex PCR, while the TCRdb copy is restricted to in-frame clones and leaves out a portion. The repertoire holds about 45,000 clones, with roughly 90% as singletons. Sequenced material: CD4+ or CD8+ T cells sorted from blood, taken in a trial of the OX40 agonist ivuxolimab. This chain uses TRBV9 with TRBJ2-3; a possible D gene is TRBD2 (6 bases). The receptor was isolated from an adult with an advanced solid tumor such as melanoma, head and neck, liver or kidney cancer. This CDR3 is CASSPSRGAGDTQYF. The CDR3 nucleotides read TGTGCCAGCAGCCCAAGTAGGGGAGCGGGAGATACGCAGTATTTT.